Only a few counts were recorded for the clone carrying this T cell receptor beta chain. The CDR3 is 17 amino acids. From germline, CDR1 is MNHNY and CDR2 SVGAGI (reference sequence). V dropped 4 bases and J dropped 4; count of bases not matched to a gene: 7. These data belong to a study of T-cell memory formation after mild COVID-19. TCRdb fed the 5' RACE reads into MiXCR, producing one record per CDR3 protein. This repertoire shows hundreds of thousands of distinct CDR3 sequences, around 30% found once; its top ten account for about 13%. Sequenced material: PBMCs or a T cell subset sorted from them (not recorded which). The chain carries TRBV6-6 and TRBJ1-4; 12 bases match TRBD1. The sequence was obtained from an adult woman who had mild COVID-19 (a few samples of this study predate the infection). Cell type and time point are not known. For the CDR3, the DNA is TGTGCCAGCAGTTTTCCGGGACAGGGGGCGTTTAATGAAAAACTGTTTTTT. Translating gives CASSFPGQGAFNEKLFF.